The 25 T cell receptor beta chains given below trace back to one sample, sequenced in a study of CD8 T cells in ankylosing spondylitis. These receptors are not linked to any known antigen. Regarding the study as a whole: Blood from ankylosing spondylitis patients appeared to carry a characteristic roughly 8-variant TCR beta motif.

TCRdb re-called the 5' RACE reads with MiXCR, one entry per CDR3 protein. The sample carries about 540,000 distinct CDR3 sequences, over 9.5% recorded once. Sequencing was carried out using blood, either unsorted or a sorted T cell fraction (not recorded which). These receptors were taken from a male donor with ankylosing spondylitis.

The chain combines TRBV20-1 with TRBJ2-7; TRBD2 might be the D (7 bases). The ends were cut back, 3 bases at V and 3 bases at J, with 18 bases in the middle. CDR1 DFQATT and CDR2 SNEGSKA come from the germline V gene (reference sequence). This CDR3 region has 15 residues. In nucleotides, the CDR3 is TGCAGTGCTAGTCTCCCGGGGGGACACCTCTACGAGCAGTACTTC. Translation gives CSASLPGGHLYEQYF.

J is TRBJ2-7 and V is TRBV2, with 11 bases aligning to TRBD2. Trimming removed 2 bases from V and 7 bases from J; junction bases left unmatched: 4. This CDR3 comprises 14 residues. CDR1 is SNHLY, CDR2 FYNNEI, per germline. The CDR3 DNA sequence: TGTGCCAGCAGTGAACTTCTAGCGGGAGGAGAGCAGTACGTC. Protein: CASSELLAGGEQYV.

The rearrangement links TRBV14 to TRBJ2-1; 15 bases are a match to TRBD2. The junction had 21 bases not matched to a gene; V was cut back by 1 base and J by 2 bases. The germline V gene has CDR1 SGHDN and CDR2 FVKESK. CDR3 length: 24 amino acids. The CDR3 here is CASSQVGLAGGRSERGSAYNEQFF. The CDR3 nucleotides read TGTGCCAGCAGCCAAGTGGGACTAGCGGGAGGACGTTCAGAGCGGGGAAGTGCCTACAATGAGCAGTTCTTC.

The chain has TRBV12-3 or TRBV12-4 and TRBJ1-5; 10 nucleotides match TRBD1. The junction had 7 bases not matched to a gene; V was cut back by 6 bases and J by 5 bases. This CDR3 spans 15 amino acids. The CDR3 sequence is CASRSTGGAHQPQHF. In DNA, the CDR3 is TGTGCCAGCAGGTCGACAGGGGGCGCACATCAGCCCCAGCATTTT.

This clonotype showed up just a few times. The genes are TRBV7-2 and TRBJ1-3, with D unresolved. CDR1 and CDR2 from the germline V gene are SGHTA and FQGNSA. CDR3 size: 14 residues. Trimming took 1 base from V and 8 from J, leaving 12 bases between them. The CDR3 DNA sequence: TGTGCCAGCAGCTTAGTAGGAGCCCGAGACACCATATATTTT. Translating gives CASSLVGARDTIYF. The full variable domain, its missing parts supplied by reference TRBV7-2 and TRBJ1-3, is GAGVSQSPSNKVTEKGKDVELRCDPISGHTALYWYRQSLGQGLEFLIYFQGNSAPDKSGLPSDRFSAERTGGSVSTLTIQRTQQEDSAVYLCASSLVGARDTIYFGEGSWLTVV.

The chain carries TRBV24-1 and TRBJ2-3; D not certain. CDR1 and CDR2 from the germline V gene are KGHDR and SFDVKD. The CDR3 has 13 residues. V lost 4 bases to trimming and J lost 8 bases, with 12 bases between them. Written as DNA, the CDR3 is TGTGCCACCAGTGACCCTTTAGGCAGTACGCAGTATTTT. Its translation: CATSDPLGSTQYF.

In this sample, this clonotype turned up many times. The rearrangement uses TRBV29-1 and TRBJ2-7; no clear D. The CDR3 extends over 13 amino acids. V was trimmed by 1 base and J by 0 bases, leaving 7 bases between them. CDR1 and CDR2 from the germline V gene are SQVTM and ANQGSEA. The CDR3 spells CSVEGSDSYEQYF. CDR3 nucleotide sequence: TGCAGCGTTGAAGGTTCCGACTCCTACGAGCAGTACTTC.

The table lists this clonotype with a few counts. The chain recombines TRBV20-1 with TRBJ2-2; TRBD1 matches 7 bases. The CDR3 contains 13 residues. The V and J ends lost 4 bases and 4 bases, in that order; junction bases with no gene match: 3. The germline gives CDR1 DFQATT, CDR2 SNEGSKA (reference sequence). Written as DNA, the CDR3 is TGCAGTGCTAACAGGGGCTTCACCGGGGAGCTGTTTTTT. Its protein is CSANRGFTGELFF.

This clonotype was seen a handful of times. This chain joins TRBV7-6 and TRBJ2-1; TRBD2 is a possible D gene (6 bases). CDR1 and CDR2 (germline): SGHVS, FNYEAQ. The CDR3 loop spans 15 amino acids. V dropped 0 bases and J dropped 9 bases, with 15 bases sitting between them. DNA of the CDR3: TGTGCCAGCAGCTTAGCGGAGGGGCTAGTTGGTGAGCAGTTCTTC. This codes for CASSLAEGLVGEQFF.

There are a few counts of this clonotype. The chain carries TRBV24-1 and TRBJ2-1; the match to TRBD2 covers 7 bases. This CDR3 comprises 16 residues. Trimming at V came to 0 bases and at J to 3 bases, leaving 4 bases not matched to a gene. Germline V gene sequence: CDR1 KGHDR, CDR2 SFDVKD. CDR3: CATSDLQASGYNEQFF. DNA for the CDR3: TGTGCCACCAGTGATTTGCAGGCTAGCGGCTACAATGAGCAGTTCTTC.

This clonotype has more than one count but fewer than ten. V and J are TRBV19 and TRBJ2-6; D unclear. Germline loops: CDR1 LNHDA, CDR2 SQIVND (reference sequence). Trimming took 2 bases from V and 0 from J, leaving 11 bases between them. There are 17 residues in the CDR3. CDR3 protein: CASSIFPVTSGANVLTF. CDR3 DNA: TGTGCCAGTAGTATATTCCCTGTGACCTCTGGGGCCAACGTCCTGACTTTC. Drawing the rest from reference TRBV19 and TRBJ2-6, the complete variable domain is DGGITQSPKYLFRKEGQNVTLSCEQNLNHDAMYWYRQDPGQGLRLIYYSQIVNDFQKGDIAEGYSVSREKKESFPLTVTSAQKNPTAFYLCASSIFPVTSGANVLTFGAGSRLTVL.

V and J are TRBV2 and TRBJ2-5; D perhaps matches TRBD1 (7 bases). V lost 2 bases to trimming and J lost 3 bases, with 10 bases between them. Germline assignment: CDR1 SNHLY and CDR2 FYNNEI. This CDR3 comprises 14 residues. The DNA of the CDR3 is TGTGCCAGCAGTGAAATCAGGGGGGAAGAGACCCAGTACTTC. Protein sequence: CASSEIRGEETQYF.

The chain carries TRBV29-1 and TRBJ2-4; D uncertain. In germline, CDR1 is SQVTM, CDR2 ANQGSEA. V was shortened by 5 bases and J by 11 bases, with 13 bases between the two germline ends. This CDR3 has 11 amino acids. This CDR3 is CSVSDGWVQYF. In nucleotides, the CDR3 is TGCAGCGTTAGCGACGGGTGGGTTCAGTACTTC.

This clonotype showed up just a few times. This sequence joins TRBV14 and TRBJ2-1; D gene ambiguous. CDR1 SGHDN and CDR2 FVKESK come from the germline V gene. The ends were cut back, 1 base at V and 12 bases at J, with 10 bases in the middle. The CDR3 has 12 amino acids. CDR3 nucleotides: TGTGCCAGCAGCCAAGGTCAGGCGGTGCAGTTCTTC. Its translation: CASSQGQAVQFF. The full variable domain, rest sourced from reference TRBV14 and TRBJ2-1, is EAGVTQFPSHSVIEKGQTVTLRCDPISGHDNLYWYRRVMGKEIKFLLHFVKESKQDESGMPNNRFLAERTGGTYSTLKVQPAELEDSGVYFCASSQGQAVQFFGPGTRLTVL.

This clonotype was picked up many times. The chain carries TRBV5-1 and TRBJ2-7, with 9 bases matching TRBD2. Germline V CDR1 and CDR2: SGHRS, YFSETQ. Trimming removed 3 bases from V and 0 bases from J; junction bases left unmatched: 7. CDR3 length: 16 amino acids. The CDR3 region is CASSSQFSGSSYEQYF. CDR3 DNA: TGCGCCAGCAGCTCGCAGTTTAGCGGGAGCTCCTACGAGCAGTACTTC.

DNA for the CDR3: TGCAGTCCGAAGCTAGGTTCCGGGGTCGAGACCCAGTACTTC. This encodes CSPKLGSGVETQYF. The V and J genes are TRBV20-1 and TRBJ2-5; possibly TRBD2 for D (5 bases). Germline loops: CDR1 DFQATT, CDR2 SNEGSKA (reference sequence). The germline V and J ends were trimmed by 8 bases and 5 bases, with 21 bases remaining between them. This CDR3 spans 14 amino acids.

The V call is TRBV7-2, the J call TRBJ2-1, with 9 bases lining up with TRBD2. The germline CDR1 and CDR2 sequences are SGHTA and FQGNSA. The CDR3 spans 15 residues. V lost 3 bases, J lost 6 bases, and 6 bases stayed unmatched. The DNA for the CDR3 is TGTGCCAGCAGCTTCGCGACTAGCGGTCCCAATGAGCAGTTCTTC. Amino acids: CASSFATSGPNEQFF. The variable domain in full, completed from reference TRBV7-2 and TRBJ2-1, reads GAGVSQSPSNKVTEKGKDVELRCDPISGHTALYWYRQSLGQGLEFLIYFQGNSAPDKSGLPSDRFSAERTGGSVSTLTIQRTQQEDSAVYLCASSFATSGPNEQFFGPGTRLTVL.

This clonotype was counted only a few times. The chain has TRBV5-1 and TRBJ2-2; possibly TRBD1 for D (5 bases). Per the germline V gene, CDR1 is SGHRS and CDR2 is YFSETQ. Trimming took off 0 bases at V and 2 bases at J, with 11 bases between the two ends. The CDR3 length is 16 residues. CDR3 protein: CASSLASDINTGELFF. The CDR3 DNA reads TGCGCCAGCAGCTTGGCATCGGACATTAACACCGGGGAGCTGTTTTTT.

This clonotype showed up just a few times. This chain joins TRBV6-1 and TRBJ1-2; D is perhaps TRBD1 (5 bases). With 4 bases removed from V and 7 bases from J, the gap between germline ends came to 19 bases. The CDR3 runs to 15 residues. The germline V gene encodes CDR1 MNHNS and CDR2 SASEGT. The CDR3 DNA sequence: TGTGCCAGCAGTGGGGAGGGCCCAGGGTTAGCTGGCTACACCTTC. Translating it yields CASSGEGPGLAGYTF.

V and J are TRBV15 and TRBJ2-2, with D possibly being TRBD2 (5 bases). With 4 bases removed from V and 7 bases from J, the gap between germline ends came to 7 bases. The CDR3 covers 12 residues. The V gene's germline CDR1 is LNHNV and CDR2 YYDKDF (reference sequence). The CDR3 is CATSTGYGELFF. CDR3 DNA: TGTGCCACCAGCACGGGATACGGGGAGCTGTTTTTT.

This clonotype has ten or more counts. The rearrangement uses TRBV29-1 and TRBJ2-1, with D possibly being TRBD1 (6 bases). V dropped 6 bases and J dropped 9 bases, with 9 bases sitting between them. The germline CDR1 and CDR2 sequences are SQVTM and ANQGSEA. The CDR3 sequence is 10 residues long. The CDR3 bases are TGCAGCGTCAGGGGTCGTGAGCAGTTCTTC. Its translation is CSVRGREQFF.

This clonotype has more than one count but fewer than ten. This chain links TRBV12-3 or TRBV12-4 with TRBJ2-7, with D unclear. The CDR3 runs to 13 residues. Trimming cost V 2 bases and J 1 base, with 6 bases left between them. The CDR3: CASSLTQSYEQYF. CDR3 in DNA: TGTGCCAGCAGTTTAACACAATCCTACGAGCAGTACTTC.

The chain is built from TRBV5-1 and TRBJ1-3; weak D call: TRBD1 (5 bases). V shed 4 bases and J shed 7 bases, with 21 bases lying between them. The CDR3 contains 16 residues. CDR1 SGHRS and CDR2 YFSETQ come from the germline V gene. DNA for the CDR3: TGCGCCAGCAGCACACGTCCCCCCCCCGAGGGGAACACCATATATTTT. As protein: CASSTRPPPEGNTIYF.

This rearrangement joins TRBV12-3 or TRBV12-4 to TRBJ2-5; 15 nucleotides line up with TRBD2. The CDR3 sequence is 19 residues long. J gave up 2 bases and V 6 bases, and 13 bases lay outside the gene matches. The CDR3 coding sequence is TGTGCCAGCAGCTCCGGGACTAGCGGGAGGTACAAGATGCAAGAGACCCAGTACTTC. Its translation: CASSSGTSGRYKMQETQYF.

In its sample, this clonotype was seen many times. This sequence joins TRBV10-3 and TRBJ1-4; D is unclear. In germline, CDR1 is ENHRY, CDR2 SYGVKD. CDR3 length: 14 residues. Trimming cost V 4 bases and J 5 bases, with 11 bases left between them. The CDR3 coding sequence is TGTGCCATCAGTGGTGGACCGGAAAATGAAAAACTGTTTTTT. The encoded protein is CAISGGPENEKLFF.